The 22 T cell receptor beta chains below were found in one sample sequenced in a study of cytomegalovirus exposure and HLA in healthy donors. Researchers ran the PCR with 60 Vbeta and 13 Jbeta primers. The table came from immunoSEQ multiplex PCR; TCRdb's copy has only in-frame clones and leaves some out. This table has some 110,000 clones, 80% to 85% appearing once. Sequenced input: PBMCs. All receptors derive from a man younger than 45 in good health and CMV-seropositive.

As regards this clone: The sample contains more than one DNA sequence encoding this CDR3. Here the CDR3 reads CASRQGISGNTIYF. The CDR3 DNA follows: TGTGCCAGCAGGCAGGGCATATCTGGAAACACCATATATTTT. The chain joins TRBV6-1 to TRBJ1-3; tentative D call: TRBD1 (5 bases). The CDR3 loop spans 14 amino acids. V lost 6 bases, J lost 1 base, and 10 bases lay in between. Germline V lookup: CDR1 MNHNS, CDR2 SASEGT.

This clone was counted only a few times. The chain combines TRBV19 with TRBJ1-5; D ambiguous. The CDR3 extends over 17 amino acids. CDR1 is LNHDA and CDR2 is SQIVND in the germline V gene (reference sequence). The germline V and J ends were trimmed by 4 bases and 3 bases, with 19 bases remaining between them. CDR3 bases: TGTGCCAGTAGTACCCTGAGGGAGGGAGTGGTCAATCAGCCCCAGCATTTT. Amino acid sequence: CASSTLREGVVNQPQHF.

The CDR3 loop reads CASSLDGSTSGYTDTQYF. The CDR3 DNA follows: TGTGCCAGCAGCTTAGACGGTTCGACTAGCGGTTACACAGATACGCAGTATTTT. The chain carries TRBV7-2 and TRBJ2-3; 9 nucleotides agree with TRBD2. Per germline, CDR1 SGHTA and CDR2 FQGNSA. The junction had 10 bases not matched to a gene; V was cut back by 1 base and J by 2 bases. The CDR3 is 18 residues long.

V usage is TRBV2 and J usage is TRBJ2-1; 7 nucleotides line up with TRBD1. CDR1 is SNHLY, CDR2 FYNNEI, per germline. V gave up 3 bases and J gave up 0 bases; unmatched junction bases: 8. The CDR3 covers 17 residues. The DNA of the CDR3 is TGTGCCAGCAGTGACAGCCCCAGGGGGAACTCCTACAATGAGCAGTTCTTC. Translating it yields CASSDSPRGNSYNEQFF.

The table lists this clone with a count of one. The J gene is TRBJ1-4, the V gene TRBV9; the match to TRBD1 covers 7 bases. This CDR3 comprises 15 residues. The V gene's germline CDR1 is SGDLS and CDR2 YYNGEE. The ends lost 4 bases at V and 3 bases at J; junction bases unmatched: 6. The CDR3, as DNA: TGTGCCAGCAGCTCCCGGGGACAGTCTAATGAAAAACTGTTTTTT. This translates into CASSSRGQSNEKLFF.

The chain is built from TRBV4-2 and TRBJ1-1; D is undetermined. The V end was cut by 0 bases, the J end by 3 bases, with 11 bases between. Germline CDR1 is LGHNA and CDR2 is YNFKEQ. CDR3 length equals 15 residues. The CDR3 nucleotides read TGTGCCAGCAGCCAAGATCTGTCGGTGGACACTGAAGCTTTCTTT. Residues: CASSQDLSVDTEAFF.

The chain has TRBV10-3 and TRBJ1-4; D call uncertain. Per the germline V gene, CDR1 is ENHRY and CDR2 is SYGVKD. CDR3 length equals 14 residues. Trimming pared 2 bases from V and 4 bases from J, leaving 8 bases between. CDR3 sequence: CAISEPRYNEKLFF. As DNA, the CDR3 is TGTGCCATCAGTGAGCCGCGTTATAATGAAAAACTGTTTTTT.

This chain connects TRBV4-2 to TRBJ1-1, with D possibly matching TRBD1 (6 bases). CDR3 length: 15 amino acids. Between the trimmed V and J ends, which lost 2 bases and 5 bases, there was a span of 15 bases. Germline CDR1 LGHNA, CDR2 YNFKEQ. The CDR3 loop reads CASSQPWTATTEAFF. CDR3 DNA: TGTGCCAGCAGCCAACCGTGGACAGCTACTACTGAAGCTTTCTTT.

The chain employs TRBV6-5 and TRBJ2-3; 8 positions match TRBD2. The germline CDR1 and CDR2 sequences are MNHEY and SVGAGI. Unmatched junction bases numbered 1, after V lost 5 bases and J lost 0 bases. The CDR3 is 14 residues long. CDR3: CASSGLASTDTQYF. In nucleotides, the CDR3 is TGTGCCAGCAGTGGACTAGCTAGCACAGATACGCAGTATTTT.

The rearrangement joins TRBV15 to TRBJ1-5, with 12 bases fitting TRBD1. This CDR3 spans 15 amino acids. V was pared by 8 bases and J by 0 bases, with 2 bases of the junction left unmatched. Germline CDR1 is LNHNV and CDR2 is YYDKDF (reference sequence). The CDR3 DNA reads as TGTGCCACCGGGGACAGGGGGCGTAGCAATCAGCCCCAGCATTTT. Protein product: CATGDRGRSNQPQHF.

The chain is built from TRBV7-9 and TRBJ2-7, with D tentatively TRBD2 (6 bases). V was clipped by 5 bases and J by 2 bases, with 16 bases between them. This CDR3 has 15 amino acids. Germline V CDR1 and CDR2: SEHNR, FQNEAQ (reference sequence). The DNA of the CDR3 is TGTGCCAGCAGCCGCCGGGGAGGAGCGCCCTACGAGCAGTACTTC. Its translation is CASSRRGGAPYEQYF.

J is TRBJ1-5 and V is TRBV4-2; 10 nucleotides match TRBD1. CDR3 length: 16 residues. V trimming: 4 bases; J trimming: 3 bases; junction bases outside the gene matches: 6. Germline V gene lookup returns CDR1 LGHNA and CDR2 YNFKEQ. This CDR3 reads CASSPVGTGDNQPQHF. CDR3 DNA sequence: TGTGCCAGCAGCCCGGTCGGGACAGGGGACAATCAGCCCCAGCATTTT.

The V call is TRBV5-8, the J call TRBJ2-5; 7 bases align to TRBD1. Trimming removed 2 bases from V and 2 bases from J; junction bases left unmatched: 9. In germline, CDR1 is SGHTS, CDR2 YDEGEE. This CDR3 spans 16 amino acids. The CDR3 protein is CASSFTDRALQETQYF. In nucleotides, the CDR3 is TGTGCCAGCAGCTTTACCGACAGGGCTTTACAAGAGACCCAGTACTTC.

The chain has TRBV6-6 and TRBJ1-2; 11 nucleotides line up with TRBD1. CDR3 size: 13 residues. With V trimmed by 8 bases and J by 7 bases, 6 bases remained unmatched. The germline gives CDR1 MNHNY, CDR2 SVGAGI (reference sequence). The CDR3 spells CASAPDRGLGYTF. The CDR3 DNA follows: TGTGCCAGCGCACCGGACAGGGGGCTTGGCTACACCTTC.

The V gene is TRBV2, the J gene TRBJ1-2; D may be TRBD1 (5 bases). The V end lost 6 bases, the J end lost 4 bases, and 15 bases lay between the germline ends. Looked up from germline, CDR1 is SNHLY and CDR2 is FYNNEI. There are 14 residues in the CDR3. The CDR3 DNA sequence: TGTGCCAGCAGAGGAAACAGGTGGGGCTATGGCTACACCTTC. Protein product: CASRGNRWGYGYTF.

This clone was recorded once. The chain combines TRBV14 with TRBJ2-1; TRBD2 is a possible D gene (5 bases). The CDR3 sequence is 16 residues long. Germline V gives CDR1 SGHDN, CDR2 FVKESK. Trimming left V 3 bases short and J 0 bases short, with 12 bases between. The CDR3 DNA is TGTGCCAGCAGCCACCCCGGACTCCCCTCCTACAATGAGCAGTTCTTC. Its translation: CASSHPGLPSYNEQFF.

The chain recombines TRBV4-1 with TRBJ2-1; no clear D gene. CDR1 and CDR2 (germline): MGHRA, YSYEKL. Trimming removed 4 bases from V and 0 bases from J, with 16 bases in between. This CDR3 is 17 amino acids long. The CDR3: CASSLSAALSSYNEQFF. The CDR3 region has the DNA TGCGCCAGCAGCCTTTCGGCGGCGCTTAGCTCCTACAATGAGCAGTTCTTC.

The chain joins TRBV5-6 to TRBJ1-2; maybe TRBD1 (6 bases). CDR3 length: 14 residues. With 1 base removed from V and 4 bases from J, the gap between germline ends came to 11 bases. CDR1 and CDR2 (germline): SGHDT, YYEEEE. The CDR3 spells CASSLTGSGYGYTF. CDR3 sequence (DNA): TGTGCCAGCAGCTTGACAGGGTCGGGCTATGGCTACACCTTC.

This clone appeared a single time. The chain combines TRBV4-2 with TRBJ1-5; 8 positions match TRBD1. Germline CDR1 and CDR2: LGHNA and YNFKEQ. Trimming cost V 5 bases and J 7 bases; bases outside gene matches: 10. This CDR3 has 15 amino acids. CDR3 bases: TGTGCCAGCAGCTATGGAACAGGGGGACGACAGCCCCAGCATTTT. Translation gives CASSYGTGGRQPQHF.

V gene TRBV2 combines with J gene TRBJ1-5, with D unclear. CDR1 is SNHLY, CDR2 FYNNEI, per germline. The CDR3 extends over 13 amino acids. V lost 8 bases and J 3 bases, leaving 11 bases between the germline ends. CDR3 region: CASDGGINQPQHF. The CDR3 nucleotides are TGTGCCAGCGACGGAGGGATCAATCAGCCCCAGCATTTT.

This clone was detected once. This rearrangement joins TRBV5-1 to TRBJ2-3; the D gene is possibly TRBD1 (6 bases). Germline CDR1 SGHRS, CDR2 YFSETQ. The CDR3 runs to 17 residues. Trimming pared 0 bases from V and 1 base from J, leaving 15 bases between. CDR3 in amino acids: CASSLVTGSLGTDTQYF. The CDR3 DNA reads as TGCGCCAGCAGCTTGGTGACAGGTAGCTTGGGCACAGATACGCAGTATTTT.

This clone was detected once. J is TRBJ2-1 and V is TRBV7-9; 7 positions match TRBD2. The CDR3 covers 13 residues. The V gene's germline CDR1 is SEHNR and CDR2 FQNEAQ (reference sequence). The ends lost 1 base at V and 7 bases at J; junction bases unmatched: 1. The CDR3 DNA reads as TGTGCCAGCAGCTTAGGGGGGGGGAATGAGCAGTTCTTC. Amino acids: CASSLGGGNEQFF.